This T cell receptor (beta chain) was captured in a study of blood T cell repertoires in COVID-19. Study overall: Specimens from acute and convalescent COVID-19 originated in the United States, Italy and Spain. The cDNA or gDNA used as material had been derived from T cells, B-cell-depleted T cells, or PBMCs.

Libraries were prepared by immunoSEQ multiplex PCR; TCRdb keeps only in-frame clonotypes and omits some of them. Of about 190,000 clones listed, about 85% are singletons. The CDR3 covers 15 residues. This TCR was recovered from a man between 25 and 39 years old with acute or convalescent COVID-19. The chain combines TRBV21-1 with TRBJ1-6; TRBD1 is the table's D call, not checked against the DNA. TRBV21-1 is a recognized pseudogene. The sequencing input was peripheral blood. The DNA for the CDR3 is TGTGCCAGCAGCGAAAGGGGGGACAGAAATTCACCCCTCCACTTT. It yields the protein CASSERGDRNSPLHF.